Listed below are T cell receptor beta chains from one sample, sequenced in a study of cytomegalovirus exposure and HLA in healthy donors. The method was immunoSEQ multiplex PCR; TCRdb's version includes in-frame clones alone and lacks a portion of them. The sample carries some 110,000 clones, roughly three quarters recorded once. Material: PBMCs. The origin of the receptors is a male donor in good health and CMV-seronegative. Both conserved end residues are part of each CDR3. D genes are given only for firm matches. Size tells how often a clone was seen (once, few, many) or the class of an expanded clone, and some rows leave it out.

D: TRBD1
V: TRBV6-1
size: .
J: TRBJ2-5
DNA: TGTGCCAGCCGGCGCGCGACAGGGATGTTGGAGACCCAGTACTTC
CDR3: CASRRATGMLETQYF

D: .
V: TRBV10-1
size: .
J: TRBJ2-1
DNA: TGCGCCAGCAGTCGATCGAGCTCCTACAATGAGCAGTTCTTC
CDR3: CASSRSSSYNEQFF

D: .
V: TRBV6-1
size: few
J: TRBJ1-5
DNA: TGTGCCAGCAGTGTACAGGTAACTCAGCCCCAGCATTTT
CDR3: CASSVQVTQPQHF

D: .
V: TRBV5-6
size: few
J: TRBJ1-5
DNA: TGTGCCAGCAGCTTGAAAGGGGCCGATCAGCCCCAGCATTTT
CDR3: CASSLKGADQPQHF

D: TRBD2
V: TRBV7-2
size: once
J: TRBJ2-7
DNA: TGTGCCAGCAGCTTTGGTAGCGGGAGGGAGTACGAGCAGTACTTC
CDR3: CASSFGSGREYEQYF

D: TRBD2
V: TRBV6-1
size: few
J: TRBJ2-7
DNA: TGTGCCTACGCCGGGACTAGCGGGTACGAGCAGTACTTC
CDR3: CAYAGTSGYEQYF

D: TRBD2
V: TRBV19
size: .
J: TRBJ2-5
DNA: TGTGCCAGTAGTAATTATCCGGAGGCGGGGGGCGGGGAGACCCAGTACTTC
CDR3: CASSNYPEAGGGETQYF

D: .
V: TRBV19
size: once
J: TRBJ1-1
DNA: TGTGCCAGTAGCCTACAACAGGGGAACACTGAAGCTTTCTTT
CDR3: CASSLQQGNTEAFF

D: TRBD2
V: TRBV7-8
size: .
J: TRBJ2-1
DNA: TGTGCCAGCAGCCCGTACTTGATAGCGGGAGGGCTAGTCAATGAGCAGTTCTTC
CDR3: CASSPYLIAGGLVNEQFF

D: .
V: TRBV9
size: few
J: TRBJ1-2
DNA: TGTGCCAGCAGCACCCGACAGGCATCTGGCTACACCTTC
CDR3: CASSTRQASGYTF

D: TRBD1
V: TRBV29-1
size: .
J: TRBJ1-2
DNA: TGCAGCGGAGGGACAGACTATGGCTACACCTTC
CDR3: CSGGTDYGYTF

D: TRBD1
V: TRBV5-4
size: .
J: TRBJ1-2
DNA: TGTGCCAGCAGCAGGACAGGGTTGGACTATGGCTACACCTTC
CDR3: CASSRTGLDYGYTF

D: TRBD2
V: TRBV28
size: .
J: TRBJ2-1
DNA: TGTGCCAGCAGTGCGGGAAGTAGCGGGAGTGATGAGCAGTTCTTC
CDR3: CASSAGSSGSDEQFF

D: TRBD2
V: TRBV9
size: .
J: TRBJ2-1
DNA: TGTGCCAGCAGCCCTCGAGCGGGAGTTTTGAATGAGCAGTTCTTC
CDR3: CASSPRAGVLNEQFF

D: .
V: TRBV5-6
size: .
J: TRBJ2-6
DNA: TGTGCCAGCAGCCGGATCGTCCTCTTCAGCGGCTCTGGGGCCAACGTCCTGACTTTC
CDR3: CASSRIVLFSGSGANVLTF

D: TRBD1
V: TRBV7-8
size: .
J: TRBJ1-3
DNA: TGTGCCAGCAGGTCGACAGGGGTCGGAAACACCATATATTTT
CDR3: CASRSTGVGNTIYF

D: .
V: TRBV28
size: .
J: TRBJ1-5
DNA: TGTGCCAGCAGTTCCATGGGCTATAGCAATCAGCCCCAGCATTTT
CDR3: CASSSMGYSNQPQHF

D: .
V: TRBV9
size: .
J: TRBJ1-3
DNA: TGTGCCAGCAGCGACACAGGGCCTTCCTCTGGAAACACCATATATTTT
CDR3: CASSDTGPSSGNTIYF

D: TRBD2
V: TRBV13
size: .
J: TRBJ2-7
DNA: TGTGCCAGCAGCTTACTCGCGGGAGCCGCCTACGAGCAGTACTTC
CDR3: CASSLLAGAAYEQYF

D: TRBD2
V: TRBV4-3
size: .
J: TRBJ2-2
DNA: TGCGCCAGCAGCCTACTGTCTAGCGGGACGAACACCGGGGAGCTGTTTTTT
CDR3: CASSLLSSGTNTGELFF

D: .
V: TRBV27
size: .
J: TRBJ2-1
DNA: TGTGCCAGCAGTCCCTCCCCGGGATCATCCTACAATGAGCAGTTCTTC
CDR3: CASSPSPGSSYNEQFF

D: TRBD1
V: TRBV28
size: .
J: TRBJ1-4
DNA: TGTGCCAGCAGCCAAGGACAGGGTGGTGGGGTGGTGGAAAAACTGTTTTTT
CDR3: CASSQGQGGGVVEKLFF

D: .
V: TRBV7-2
size: .
J: TRBJ2-7
DNA: TGTGCCAGCAGCCCCCGGACTGTGAGCTCCTACGAGCAGTACTTC
CDR3: CASSPRTVSSYEQYF